This T cell receptor beta chain was captured by sequencing in a study of neurological immune-mediated disorders. Study observations and caveats: No expanded-clone CDR3 amino acid sequence recurred across subjects, suggesting private TCR-beta repertoires. Phylogenetic grouping assigned the repertoires of 18 of 34 multiple sclerosis patients to a single cluster of related CDR3 sequences. This cluster may be a repertoire-level signature.

This clonotype was picked up many times. What it binds is unknown. The cDNA was generated by 5'RACE with 10-nucleotide random UMIs. TCRdb processed the 5' RACE reads anew with MiXCR; each CDR3 protein has one entry. The table lists 55,000 to 75,000 distinct CDR3 sequences, around 2.3% of them singletons. The sample was PBMCs. The TCR sequence derives from a man aged 50 to 60 with multiple sclerosis.

The DNA for the CDR3 is TGTGCCAGCAGAGAGGGATTGAACACTGAAGCTTTCTTT. Encoded protein: CASREGLNTEAFF. The rearrangement joins TRBV7-2 to TRBJ1-1; no definite D call. V gave up 6 bases and J gave up 0 bases, with 8 bases separating them. The CDR3 is 13 amino acids. Germline CDR1 SGHTA, CDR2 FQGNSA.